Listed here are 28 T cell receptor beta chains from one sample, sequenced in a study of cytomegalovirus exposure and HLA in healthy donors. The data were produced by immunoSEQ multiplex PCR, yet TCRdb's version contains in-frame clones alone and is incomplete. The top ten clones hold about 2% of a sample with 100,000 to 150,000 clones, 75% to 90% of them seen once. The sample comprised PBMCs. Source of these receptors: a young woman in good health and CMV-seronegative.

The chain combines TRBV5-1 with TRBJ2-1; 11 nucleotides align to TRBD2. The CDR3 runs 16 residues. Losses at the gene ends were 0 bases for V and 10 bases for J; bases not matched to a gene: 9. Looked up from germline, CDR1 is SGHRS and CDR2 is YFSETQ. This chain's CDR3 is CASSLGASGRKSEQFF. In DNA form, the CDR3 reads TGCGCCAGCAGCTTGGGCGCTAGCGGGAGGAAATCGGAGCAGTTCTTC. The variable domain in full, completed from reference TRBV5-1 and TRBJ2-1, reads KAGVTQTPRYLIKTRGQQVTLSCSPISGHRSVSWYQQTPGQGLQFLFEYFSETQRNKGNFPGRFSGRQFSNSRSEMNVSTLELGDSALYLCASSLGASGRKSEQFFGPGTRLTVL.

CDR3: CSVMILAEFTGELFF. The CDR3 coding sequence is TGCAGCGTTATGATCCTAGCGGAATTCACCGGGGAGCTGTTTTTT. This sequence joins TRBV29-1 and TRBJ2-2; TRBD2 aligns across 7 bases. Losses at the gene ends were 5 bases for V and 4 bases for J; bases not matched to a gene: 10. The CDR3 consists of 15 residues. Germline V CDR1 and CDR2: SQVTM, ANQGSEA.

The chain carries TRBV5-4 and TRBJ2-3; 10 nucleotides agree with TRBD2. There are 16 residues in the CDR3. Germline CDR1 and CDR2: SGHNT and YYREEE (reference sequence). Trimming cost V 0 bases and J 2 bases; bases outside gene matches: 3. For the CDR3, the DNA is TGTGCCAGCAGCTTGGGCAGCGGGAGGGCCACAGATACGCAGTATTTT. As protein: CASSLGSGRATDTQYF. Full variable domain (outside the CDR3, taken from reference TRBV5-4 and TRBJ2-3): ETGVTQSPTHLIKTRGQQVTLRCSSQSGHNTVSWYQQALGQGPQFIFQYYREEENGRGNFPPRFSGLQFPNYSSELNVNALELDDSALYLCASSLGSGRATDTQYFGPGTRLTVL.

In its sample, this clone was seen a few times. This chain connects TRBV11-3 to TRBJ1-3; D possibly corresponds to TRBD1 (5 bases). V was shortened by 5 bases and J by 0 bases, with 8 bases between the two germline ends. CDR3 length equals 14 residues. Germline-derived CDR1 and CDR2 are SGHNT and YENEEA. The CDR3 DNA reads TGTGCCAGCAGCCCGACAGTCTCTGGAAACACCATATATTTT. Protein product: CASSPTVSGNTIYF.

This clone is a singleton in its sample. The CDR3 reads CASSLNDGLHPYGYTF. The DNA of the CDR3 is TGTGCCAGCAGCTTAAATGATGGCCTCCACCCCTATGGCTACACCTTC. The rearrangement links TRBV7-9 to TRBJ1-2; D remains unclear. V shed 2 bases and J shed 4 bases, with 17 bases lying between them. Germline CDR1 reads SEHNR; CDR2 reads FQNEAQ (reference sequence). This CDR3 contains 16 residues. Based on the CDR3 plus reference TRBV7-9 and TRBJ1-2, the full variable domain is DTGVSQNPRHKITKRGQNVTFRCDPISEHNRLYWYRQTLGQGPEFLTYFQNEAQLEKSRLLSDRFSAERPKGSFSTLEIQRTEQGDSAMYLCASSLNDGLHPYGYTFGSGTRLTVV.

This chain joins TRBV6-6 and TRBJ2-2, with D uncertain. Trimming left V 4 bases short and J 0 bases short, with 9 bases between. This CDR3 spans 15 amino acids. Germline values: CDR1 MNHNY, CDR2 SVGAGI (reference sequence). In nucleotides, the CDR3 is TGTGCCAGCAGTTTGCTAGGAGCGAACACCGGGGAGCTGTTTTTT. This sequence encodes CASSLLGANTGELFF.

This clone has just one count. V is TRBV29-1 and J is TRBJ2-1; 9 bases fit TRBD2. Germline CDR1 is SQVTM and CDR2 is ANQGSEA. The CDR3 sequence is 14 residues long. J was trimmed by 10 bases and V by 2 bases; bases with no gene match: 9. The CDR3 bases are TGCAGCGTTGAATCGGCGGGAGGGCCCTTGGAGCAGTTCTTC. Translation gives CSVESAGGPLEQFF.

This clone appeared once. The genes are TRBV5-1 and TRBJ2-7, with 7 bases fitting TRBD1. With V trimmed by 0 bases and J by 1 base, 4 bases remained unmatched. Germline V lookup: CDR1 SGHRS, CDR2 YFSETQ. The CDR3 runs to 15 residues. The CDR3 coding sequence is TGCGCCAGCAGCTTGGCCGGGACAGTATCCTACGAGCAGTACTTC. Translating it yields CASSLAGTVSYEQYF.

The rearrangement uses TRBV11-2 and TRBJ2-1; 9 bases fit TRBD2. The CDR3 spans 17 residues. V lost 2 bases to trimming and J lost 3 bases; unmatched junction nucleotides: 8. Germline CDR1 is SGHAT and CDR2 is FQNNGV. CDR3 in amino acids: CASSLYQREAGYNEQFF. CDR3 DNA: TGTGCCAGCAGCTTATATCAGCGGGAGGCCGGCTACAATGAGCAGTTCTTC.

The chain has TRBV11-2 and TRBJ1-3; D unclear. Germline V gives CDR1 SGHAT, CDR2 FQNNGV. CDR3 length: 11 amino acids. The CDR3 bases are TGTGCACTTCGCTCTGGAAACACCATATATTTT. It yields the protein CALRSGNTIYF.

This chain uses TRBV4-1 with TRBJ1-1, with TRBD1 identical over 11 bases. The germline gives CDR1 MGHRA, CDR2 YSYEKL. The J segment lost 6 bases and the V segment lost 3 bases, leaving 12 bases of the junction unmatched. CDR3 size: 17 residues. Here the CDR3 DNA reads TGCGCCAGCAGCCACCGCAGGGACAGGGGGAGCAGGGCTGAAGCTTTCTTT. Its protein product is CASSHRRDRGSRAEAFF.

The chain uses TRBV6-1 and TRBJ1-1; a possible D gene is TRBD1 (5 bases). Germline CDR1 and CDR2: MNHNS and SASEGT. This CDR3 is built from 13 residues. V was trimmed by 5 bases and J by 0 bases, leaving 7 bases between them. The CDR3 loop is CASSPGMNTEAFF. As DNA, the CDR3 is TGTGCCAGCAGTCCAGGGATGAACACTGAAGCTTTCTTT.

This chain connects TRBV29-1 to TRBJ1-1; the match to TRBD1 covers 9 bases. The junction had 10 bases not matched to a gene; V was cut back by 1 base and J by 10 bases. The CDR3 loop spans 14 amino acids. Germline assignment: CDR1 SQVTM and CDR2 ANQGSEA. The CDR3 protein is CSVEAGDRAKGAFF. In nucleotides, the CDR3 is TGCAGCGTTGAAGCCGGGGACAGGGCGAAGGGAGCTTTCTTT.

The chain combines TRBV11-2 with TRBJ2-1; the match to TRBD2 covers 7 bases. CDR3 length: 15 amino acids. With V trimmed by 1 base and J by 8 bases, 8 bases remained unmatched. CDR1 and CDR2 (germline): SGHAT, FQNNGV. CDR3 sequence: CASSLGGGGTHEQFF. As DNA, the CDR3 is TGTGCCAGCAGCTTAGGTGGGGGAGGGACCCATGAGCAGTTCTTC.

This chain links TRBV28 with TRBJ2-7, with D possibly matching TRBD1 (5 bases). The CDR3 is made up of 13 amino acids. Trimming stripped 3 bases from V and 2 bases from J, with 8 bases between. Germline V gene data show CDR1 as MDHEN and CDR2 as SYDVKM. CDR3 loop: CASSFQGAYEQYF. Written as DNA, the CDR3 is TGTGCCAGCAGTTTCCAAGGGGCCTACGAGCAGTACTTC. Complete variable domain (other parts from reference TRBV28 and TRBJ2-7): DVKVTQSSRYLVKRTGEKVFLECVQDMDHENMFWYRQDPGLGLRLIYFSYDVKMKEKGDIPEGYSVSREKKERFSLILESASTNQTSMYLCASSFQGAYEQYFGPGTRLTVT.

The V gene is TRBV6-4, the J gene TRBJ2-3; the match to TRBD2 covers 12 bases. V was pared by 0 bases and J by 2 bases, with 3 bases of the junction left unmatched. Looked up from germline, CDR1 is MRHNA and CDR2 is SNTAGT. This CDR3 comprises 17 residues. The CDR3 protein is CASSDSTSGGSTDTQYF. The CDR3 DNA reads TGTGCCAGCAGTGACTCCACTAGCGGGGGGTCCACAGATACGCAGTATTTT.

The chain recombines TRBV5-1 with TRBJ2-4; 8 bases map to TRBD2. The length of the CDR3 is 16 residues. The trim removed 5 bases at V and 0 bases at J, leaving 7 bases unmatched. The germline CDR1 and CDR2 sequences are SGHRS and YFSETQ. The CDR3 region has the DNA TGCGCCAGCAGGCCAGCGGGAGCGGCAGCCAAAAACATTCAGTACTTC. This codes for CASRPAGAAAKNIQYF.

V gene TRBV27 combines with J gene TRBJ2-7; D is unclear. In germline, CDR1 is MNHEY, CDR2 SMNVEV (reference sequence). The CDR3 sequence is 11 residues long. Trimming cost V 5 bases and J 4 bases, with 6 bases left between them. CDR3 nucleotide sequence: TGTGCCAGCAGTCCAGAATACGAGCAGTACTTC. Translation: CASSPEYEQYF.

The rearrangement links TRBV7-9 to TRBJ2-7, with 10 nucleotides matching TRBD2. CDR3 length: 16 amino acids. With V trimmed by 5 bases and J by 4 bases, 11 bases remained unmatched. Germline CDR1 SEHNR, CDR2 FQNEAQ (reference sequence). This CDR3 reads CASSLAAGGPRYEQYF. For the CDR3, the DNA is TGTGCCAGCAGCCTGGCAGCGGGAGGGCCTAGGTACGAGCAGTACTTC.

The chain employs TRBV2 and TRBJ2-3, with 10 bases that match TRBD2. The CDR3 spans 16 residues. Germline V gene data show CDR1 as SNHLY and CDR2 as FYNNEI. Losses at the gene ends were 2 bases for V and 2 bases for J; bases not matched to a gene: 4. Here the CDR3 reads CASSERTSGTTDTQYF. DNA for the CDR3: TGTGCCAGCAGTGAAAGGACTAGCGGAACCACAGATACGCAGTATTTT.

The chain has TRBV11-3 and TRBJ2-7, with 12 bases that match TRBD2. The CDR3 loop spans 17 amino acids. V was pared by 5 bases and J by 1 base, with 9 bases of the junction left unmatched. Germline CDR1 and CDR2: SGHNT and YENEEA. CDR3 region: CASSLSGLAGASYEQYF. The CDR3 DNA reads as TGTGCCAGCAGCCTATCGGGACTAGCGGGCGCATCCTACGAGCAGTACTTC.

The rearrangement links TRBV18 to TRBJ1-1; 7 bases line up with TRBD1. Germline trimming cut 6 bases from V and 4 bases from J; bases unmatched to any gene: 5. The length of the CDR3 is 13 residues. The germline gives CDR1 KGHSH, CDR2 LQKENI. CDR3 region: CASSPDRATEAFF. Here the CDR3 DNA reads TGTGCCAGCTCTCCCGACAGGGCCACTGAAGCTTTCTTT.

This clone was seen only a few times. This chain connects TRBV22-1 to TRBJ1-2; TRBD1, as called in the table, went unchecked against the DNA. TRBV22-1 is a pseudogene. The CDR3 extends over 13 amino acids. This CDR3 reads CPGSARGGNGYTF. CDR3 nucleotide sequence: TGTCCTGGGAGCGCAAGAGGGGGTAATGGCTACACCTTC.

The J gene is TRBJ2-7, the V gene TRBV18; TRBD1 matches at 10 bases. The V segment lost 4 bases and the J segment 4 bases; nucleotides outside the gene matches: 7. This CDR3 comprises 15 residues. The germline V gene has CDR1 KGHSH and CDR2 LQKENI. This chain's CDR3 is CASSLGQGGPYEQYF. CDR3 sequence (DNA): TGTGCCAGCTCACTCGGACAGGGGGGCCCGTACGAGCAGTACTTC.

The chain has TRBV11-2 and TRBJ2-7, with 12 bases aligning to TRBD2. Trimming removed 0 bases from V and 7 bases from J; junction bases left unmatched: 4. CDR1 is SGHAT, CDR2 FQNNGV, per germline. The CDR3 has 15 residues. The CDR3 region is CASSLEASGREEQYF. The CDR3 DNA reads TGTGCCAGCAGCTTAGAGGCTAGCGGGAGGGAAGAGCAGTACTTC.

CDR3 in amino acids: CASRLRGTGANVLTF. For the CDR3, the DNA is TGCGCCAGCAGACTACGGGGGACTGGGGCCAACGTCCTGACTTTC. V gene TRBV4-1 combines with J gene TRBJ2-6; the D gene is possibly TRBD2 (6 bases). The CDR3 totals 15 residues. Looked up from germline, CDR1 is MGHRA and CDR2 is YSYEKL. V was trimmed by 6 bases and J by 2 bases, leaving 11 bases between them.

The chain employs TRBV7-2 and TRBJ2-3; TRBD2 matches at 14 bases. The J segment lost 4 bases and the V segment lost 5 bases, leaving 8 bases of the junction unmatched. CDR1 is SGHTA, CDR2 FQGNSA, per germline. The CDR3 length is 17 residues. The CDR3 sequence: CASSPGLAGDGSDTQYF. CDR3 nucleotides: TGTGCCAGCAGCCCGGGACTAGCGGGAGATGGCTCAGATACGCAGTATTTT.

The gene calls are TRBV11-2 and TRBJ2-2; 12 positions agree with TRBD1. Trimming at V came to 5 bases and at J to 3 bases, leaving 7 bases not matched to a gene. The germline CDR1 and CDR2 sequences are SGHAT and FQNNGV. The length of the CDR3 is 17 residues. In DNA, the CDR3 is TGTGCCAGCAGCCGGGGACAGGGGGCGTGGGACACCGGGGAGCTGTTTTTT. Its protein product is CASSRGQGAWDTGELFF. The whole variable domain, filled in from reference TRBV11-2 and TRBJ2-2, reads EAGVAQSPRYKIIEKRQSVAFWCNPISGHATLYWYQQILGQGPKLLIQFQNNGVVDDSQLPKDRFSAERLKGVDSTLKIQPAKLEDSAVYLCASSRGQGAWDTGELFFGEGSRLTVL.